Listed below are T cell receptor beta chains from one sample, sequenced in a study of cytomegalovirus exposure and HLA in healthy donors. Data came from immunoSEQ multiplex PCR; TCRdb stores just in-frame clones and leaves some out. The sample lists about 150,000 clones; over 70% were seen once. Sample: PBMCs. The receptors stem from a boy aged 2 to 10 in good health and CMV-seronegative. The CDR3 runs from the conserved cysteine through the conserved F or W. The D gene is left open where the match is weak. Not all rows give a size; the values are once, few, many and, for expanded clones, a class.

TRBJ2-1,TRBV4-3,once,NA,TGCGCCAGCAGCCAAGAACCTAGTACCTACAATGAGCAGTTCTTC,CASSQEPSTYNEQFF
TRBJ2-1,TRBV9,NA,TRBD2,TGTGCCAGCAGCGTAGGACTAGCGGGATACAATGAGCAGTTCTTC,CASSVGLAGYNEQFF
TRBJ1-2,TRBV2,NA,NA,TGTGCCAGCAGTGAAGCGCTAGCAGGGAGGGGCTACACCTTC,CASSEALAGRGYTF
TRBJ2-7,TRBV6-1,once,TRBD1,TGTGCCAGCGGCGGGGACAGGAACAACGAGCAGTACTTC,CASGGDRNNEQYF
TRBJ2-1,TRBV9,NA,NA,TGTGCCAGCAGCGACCGGTCCTACAATGAGCAGTTCTTC,CASSDRSYNEQFF
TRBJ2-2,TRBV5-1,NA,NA,TGCGCCAGCAGCTTGGTCGGCGGTTACACCGGGGAGCTGTTTTTT,CASSLVGGYTGELFF
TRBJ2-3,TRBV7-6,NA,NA,TGTGCCAGCAGCCTTCGTCTTGGCACAGATACGCAGTATTTT,CASSLRLGTDTQYF
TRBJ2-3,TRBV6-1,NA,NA,TGTGCCAGCAGCCCCTATAAGAGGGACACAGATACGCAGTATTTT,CASSPYKRDTDTQYF
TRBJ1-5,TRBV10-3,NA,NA,TGTGCCATCAGTGAGTCCCTCACCCGCAGGAATAGCAATCAGCCCCAGCATTTT,CAISESLTRRNSNQPQHF
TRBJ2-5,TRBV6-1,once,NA,TGTGCCAGCAGTCGGGGATACCAAGAGACCCAGTACTTC,CASSRGYQETQYF
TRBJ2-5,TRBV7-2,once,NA,TGTGCCAGCAGCTTGCGGGGCGGGCAACAGGAGACCCAGTACTTC,CASSLRGGQQETQYF
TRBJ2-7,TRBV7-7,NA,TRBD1,TGTGCTAGCAGCCCGAAGGGGGACAGGGACTTCTACGAGCAGTACTTC,CASSPKGDRDFYEQYF
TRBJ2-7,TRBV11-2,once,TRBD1,TGTGCCAGCACGCTGACAGGGGGTTACTTAATTGAGCAGTACTTC,CASTLTGGYLIEQYF
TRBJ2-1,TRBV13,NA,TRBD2,TGTGCCAGCAGCAACAACGTGATAGCGGGAGACCCGGGGTACAATGAGCAGTTCTTC,CASSNNVIAGDPGYNEQFF
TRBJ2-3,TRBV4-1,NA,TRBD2,TGCGCCAGCAGCCAAAGCTCCCTGACTAGCGGGCGGACAGATACGCAGTATTTT,CASSQSSLTSGRTDTQYF
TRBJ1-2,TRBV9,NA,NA,TGTGCCAGCAGCGTAGGTCAGGGGAGCTATGGCTACACCTTC,CASSVGQGSYGYTF
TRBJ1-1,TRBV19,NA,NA,TGTGCCCCGCGTGGGCACACTGAAGCTTTCTTT,CAPRGHTEAFF
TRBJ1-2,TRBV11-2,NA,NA,TGTGCCAGCTTGGGGGCTGGGGAATATGGCTACACCTTC,CASLGAGEYGYTF
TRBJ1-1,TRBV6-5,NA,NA,TGTGCCAGCAGTTACGGTACGCGGGGGAAGAACACTGAAGCTTTCTTT,CASSYGTRGKNTEAFF
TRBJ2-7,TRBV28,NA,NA,TGTGCCAGCATCCCGGGTGGTAGGAACTACGAGCAGTACTTC,CASIPGGRNYEQYF
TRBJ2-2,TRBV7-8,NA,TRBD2,TGTGCCAGCAGCTTAGTAACTAGCGGGAGTACCGGGGAGCTGTTTTTT,CASSLVTSGSTGELFF
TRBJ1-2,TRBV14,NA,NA,TGTGCCAGCAGCCCCATTCCTTTTGGGGGGGTCTATGGCTACACCTTC,CASSPIPFGGVYGYTF
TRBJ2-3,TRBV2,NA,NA,TGTGCCAGCAGTGTTGGCAGGTCCACAGATACGCAGTATTTT,CASSVGRSTDTQYF
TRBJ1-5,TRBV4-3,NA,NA,TGCGCCAGCAGCCAAGAAATTCAACTTAATCAGCCCCAGCATTTT,CASSQEIQLNQPQHF
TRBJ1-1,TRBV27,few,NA,TGTGCCAGCAGGGTCCTTTGGGGCGAGAACACTGAAGCTTTCTTT,CASRVLWGENTEAFF
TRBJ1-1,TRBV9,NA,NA,TGTGCCAGCAGCGTAGGACCAGGGAACACTGAAGCTTTCTTT,CASSVGPGNTEAFF